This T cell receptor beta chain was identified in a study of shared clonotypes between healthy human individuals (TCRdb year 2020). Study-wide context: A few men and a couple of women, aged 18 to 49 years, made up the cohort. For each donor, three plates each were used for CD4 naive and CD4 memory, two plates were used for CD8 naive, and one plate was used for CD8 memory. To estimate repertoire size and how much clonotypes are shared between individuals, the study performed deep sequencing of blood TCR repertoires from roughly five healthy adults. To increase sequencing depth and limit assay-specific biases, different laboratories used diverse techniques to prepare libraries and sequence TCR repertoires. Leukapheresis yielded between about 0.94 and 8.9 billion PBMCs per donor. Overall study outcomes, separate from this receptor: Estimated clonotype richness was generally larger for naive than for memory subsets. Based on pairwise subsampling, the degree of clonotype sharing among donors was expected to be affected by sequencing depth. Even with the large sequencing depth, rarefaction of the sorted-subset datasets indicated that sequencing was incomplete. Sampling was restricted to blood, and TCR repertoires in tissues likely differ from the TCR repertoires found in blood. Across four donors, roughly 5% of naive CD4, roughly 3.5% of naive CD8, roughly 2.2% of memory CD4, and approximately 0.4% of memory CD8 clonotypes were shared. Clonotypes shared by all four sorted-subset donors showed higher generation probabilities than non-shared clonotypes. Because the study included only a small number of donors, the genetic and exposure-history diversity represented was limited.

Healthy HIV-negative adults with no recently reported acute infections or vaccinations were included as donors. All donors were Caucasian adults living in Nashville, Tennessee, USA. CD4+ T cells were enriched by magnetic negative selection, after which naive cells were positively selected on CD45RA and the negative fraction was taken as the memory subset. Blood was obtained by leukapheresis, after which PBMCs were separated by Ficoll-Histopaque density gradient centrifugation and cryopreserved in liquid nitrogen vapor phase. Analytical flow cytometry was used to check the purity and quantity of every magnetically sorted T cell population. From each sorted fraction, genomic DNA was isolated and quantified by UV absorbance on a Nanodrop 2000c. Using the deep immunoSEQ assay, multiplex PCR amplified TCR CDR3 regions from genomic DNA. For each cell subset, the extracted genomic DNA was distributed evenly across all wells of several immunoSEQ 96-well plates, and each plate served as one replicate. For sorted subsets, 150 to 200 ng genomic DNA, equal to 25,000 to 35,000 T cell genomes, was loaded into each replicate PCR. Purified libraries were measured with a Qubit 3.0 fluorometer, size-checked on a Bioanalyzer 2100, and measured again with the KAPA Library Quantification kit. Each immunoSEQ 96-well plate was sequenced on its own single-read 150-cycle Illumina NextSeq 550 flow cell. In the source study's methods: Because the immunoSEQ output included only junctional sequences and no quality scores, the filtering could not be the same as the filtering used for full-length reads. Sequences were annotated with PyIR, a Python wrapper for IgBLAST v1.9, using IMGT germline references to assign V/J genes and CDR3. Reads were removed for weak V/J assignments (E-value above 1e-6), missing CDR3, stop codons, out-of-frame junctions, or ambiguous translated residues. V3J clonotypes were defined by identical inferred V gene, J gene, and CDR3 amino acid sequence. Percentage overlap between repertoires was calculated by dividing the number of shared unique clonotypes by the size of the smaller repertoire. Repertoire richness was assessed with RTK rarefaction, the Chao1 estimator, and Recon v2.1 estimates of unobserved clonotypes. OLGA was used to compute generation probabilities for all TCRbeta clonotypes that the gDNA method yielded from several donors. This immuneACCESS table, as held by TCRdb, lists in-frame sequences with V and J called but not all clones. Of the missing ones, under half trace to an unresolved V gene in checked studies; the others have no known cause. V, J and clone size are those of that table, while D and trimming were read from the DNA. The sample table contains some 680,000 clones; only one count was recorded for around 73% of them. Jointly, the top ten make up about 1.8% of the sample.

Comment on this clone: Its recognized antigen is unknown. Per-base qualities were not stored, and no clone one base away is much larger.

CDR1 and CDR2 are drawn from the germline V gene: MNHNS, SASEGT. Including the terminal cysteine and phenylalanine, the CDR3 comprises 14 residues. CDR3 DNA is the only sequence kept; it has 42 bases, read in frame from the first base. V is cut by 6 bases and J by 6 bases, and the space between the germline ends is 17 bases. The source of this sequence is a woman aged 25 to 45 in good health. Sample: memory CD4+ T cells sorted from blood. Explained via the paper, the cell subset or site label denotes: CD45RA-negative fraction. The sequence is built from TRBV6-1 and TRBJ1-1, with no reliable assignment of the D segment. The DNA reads TGTGCCAGCAGCGATAACAGCTTACGGGCTGAAGCTTTCTTT. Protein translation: CASSDNSLRAEAFF.